The TCR beta chain described here comes from a study of T cells and Merkel cell carcinoma outcomes. Findings and caveats of the study: Repertoire plus T-cell density reportedly predicted Merkel cell carcinoma outcomes.

Sequencing was performed with immunoSEQ multiplex PCR; in TCRdb, only in-frame clones are kept and a portion is missing. Of roughly 9,200 clones in the sample, approximately 80% were seen once. There are 13 residues in the CDR3. The ends were cut back, 5 bases at V and 1 base at J, with 8 bases in the middle. Germline loops: CDR1 MNHNS, CDR2 SASEGT. With respect to this clone: The antigen remains unidentified.

The sequence came from a human donor with Merkel cell carcinoma. Material for sequencing was tumor tissue from Merkel cell carcinoma. The chain couples TRBV6-1 to TRBJ1-1; D is uncertain. The DNA of the CDR3 is TGTGCCAGCAGTCTCGGTAAGAACACTGAAGCTTTCTTT. Its protein is CASSLGKNTEAFF.